A selection of T cell receptor beta chains follows, all from one sample in a study of blood T cell repertoires in COVID-19. This table comes from immunoSEQ multiplex PCR, and its TCRdb copy is limited to in-frame clones, with some not included. The sample has hundreds of thousands of clones; around 90% are singletons. Material for sequencing was PBMCs or T cells enriched from blood (not recorded which). These receptors were obtained from a woman aged 40 to 49 with acute COVID-19. Each CDR3 is given without its conserved first and last residue.

v_call	j_call	cdr3_aa
TRBV19	TRBJ1-5	ASQYEANQPQH
TRBV19	TRBJ2-6	ASSVTVLSGANVLT
TRBV4-2	TRBJ1-4	ASSSRDREAVEKLF
TRBV24-1	TRBJ2-3	ATSDPTGTGRTDTQY
TRBV6-2/TRBV6-3	TRBJ1-3	ASSRSGDEDTIY
TRBV12-3/TRBV12-4	TRBJ2-7	ASSLGTGTEQY
TRBV6-1	TRBJ1-5	ASSDPRGSNQPQH
TRBV7-8	TRBJ1-1	ASSSGGSGTEAF
TRBV5-4	TRBJ2-7	ASSLEAGGWYEQY
TRBV30	TRBJ2-1	AWSVLQNGLNEQF
TRBV12-5	TRBJ2-7	ASGLAEQGFRGEQY
TRBV7-2	TRBJ2-1	ASSLTRNNEQF
TRBV2	TRBJ1-2	ASSGRGARGYT
TRBV4-1	TRBJ1-1	ASSVPNTEAF
TRBV28	TRBJ1-2	ASVGADYGYT
TRBV6-1	TRBJ1-6	ASSDPGTGYNSPLH
TRBV29-1	TRBJ1-2	SVEDGRHT
TRBV10-2	TRBJ1-5	ASSERSQPQH
TRBV6-5	TRBJ1-4	ASMGTGGVNEKLF
TRBV30	TRBJ2-5	AWGETGGQETQY
TRBV7-2	TRBJ1-2	ASSFEGYYGYT
TRBV2	TRBJ1-2	ASSRDRGSYGYT
TRBV19	TRBJ1-2	AARGGAREGYT
TRBV29-1	TRBJ1-2	SGGQLNYGYT
TRBV5-1	TRBJ1-4	ASSFGPGYEKLF
TRBV24-1	TRBJ2-5	ATSDSGVMGQETQY
TRBV18	TRBJ1-3	ASSTGTGDRSGNTIY
TRBV11-2	TRBJ2-3	ASSRRSTSGTNTDTQY
TRBV3-1/TRBV3-2	TRBJ1-1	ASSLTGERTEAF
TRBV2	TRBJ1-5	ASSGDGGNQPQH
TRBV2	TRBJ2-2	ASRSDRANTGELF
TRBV3-1/TRBV3-2	TRBJ1-2	ASSQGTDFYGYT
TRBV6-5	TRBJ1-2	ASRQGSGHGYT
TRBV5-8	TRBJ1-5	ASSSTLIRLH
TRBV24-1	TRBJ2-1	ATSDHNAGNNEQF
TRBV12-3/TRBV12-4	TRBJ2-3	ATGTGTDTQY
TRBV7-9	TRBJ1-4	ASSEDRANEKLF
TRBV6-5	TRBJ1-3	ASTKEGRRGNTIY
TRBV5-6	TRBJ1-2	ATQGAGYGYT
TRBV4-2	TRBJ2-7	ASSQDPGQVTYEQY
TRBV5-5	TRBJ2-6	ASSRLGGAGPSGANVLT
TRBV12-3/TRBV12-4	TRBJ2-4	ASSLDRANIQY
TRBV5-1	TRBJ2-6	ASSFSRGAGANVLT
TRBV6-6	TRBJ1-5	ASSYTGGLNQPQH
TRBV2	TRBJ2-3	ASSEASQAGAGTQY
TRBV2	TRBJ1-5	ASCRDRGNQPQH
TRBV2	TRBJ1-2	ASRPDRGSGYT
TRBV18	TRBJ2-7	ASSPAGAGEQY
TRBV2	TRBJ1-4	ASRLTGGANEKLF
TRBV6-5	TRBJ1-1	ASIRRGRITEAF
TRBV27	TRBJ2-2	ASRGGRNTGELF
TRBV5-4	TRBJ1-2	ASSLESVFDYGYT
TRBV9	TRBJ1-2	ASSVEGPGGFGGYT
TRBV5-1	TRBJ2-2	ASSFDREFNTGELF
TRBV5-1	TRBJ1-1	ASSLGTGLVSTEAF
TRBV6-5	TRBJ1-2	ASRQTGDENGYT
TRBV27	TRBJ2-7	ASSLRSGTSVSYEQY